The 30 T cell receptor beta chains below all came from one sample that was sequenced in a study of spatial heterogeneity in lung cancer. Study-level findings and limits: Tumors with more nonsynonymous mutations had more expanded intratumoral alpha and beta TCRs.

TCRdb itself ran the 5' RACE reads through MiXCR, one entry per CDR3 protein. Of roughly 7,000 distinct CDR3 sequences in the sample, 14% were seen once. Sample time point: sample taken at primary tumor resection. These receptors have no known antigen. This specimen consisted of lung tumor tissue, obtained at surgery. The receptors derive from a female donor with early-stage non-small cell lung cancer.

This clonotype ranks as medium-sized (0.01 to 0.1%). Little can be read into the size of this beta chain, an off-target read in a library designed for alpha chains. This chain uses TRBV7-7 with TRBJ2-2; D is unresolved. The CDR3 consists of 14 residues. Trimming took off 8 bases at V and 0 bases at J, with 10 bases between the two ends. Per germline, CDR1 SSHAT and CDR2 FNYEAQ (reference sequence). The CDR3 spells CASGLRPNTGELFF. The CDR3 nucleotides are TGTGCCAGCGGTCTCCGTCCGAACACCGGGGAGCTGTTTTTT.

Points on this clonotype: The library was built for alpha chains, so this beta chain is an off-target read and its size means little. The CDR3 is CASSLLSYEQYF. The DNA for the CDR3 is TGTGCCAGCAGCTTGCTCTCCTACGAGCAGTACTTC. The chain has TRBV5-6 and TRBJ2-1; D is ambiguous. Near its end, the DNA agrees better with TRBJ2-7, so the J call may be wrong. The CDR3 sequence is 12 residues long. Germline V gives CDR1 SGHDT, CDR2 YYEEEE.

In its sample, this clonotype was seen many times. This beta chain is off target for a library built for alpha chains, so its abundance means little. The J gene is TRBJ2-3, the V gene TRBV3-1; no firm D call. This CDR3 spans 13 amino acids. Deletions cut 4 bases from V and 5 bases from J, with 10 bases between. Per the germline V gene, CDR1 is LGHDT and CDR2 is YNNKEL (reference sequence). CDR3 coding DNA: TGTGCCAGCAGCCGTCAGAGGCTAGATACGCAGTATTTT. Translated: CASSRQRLDTQYF.

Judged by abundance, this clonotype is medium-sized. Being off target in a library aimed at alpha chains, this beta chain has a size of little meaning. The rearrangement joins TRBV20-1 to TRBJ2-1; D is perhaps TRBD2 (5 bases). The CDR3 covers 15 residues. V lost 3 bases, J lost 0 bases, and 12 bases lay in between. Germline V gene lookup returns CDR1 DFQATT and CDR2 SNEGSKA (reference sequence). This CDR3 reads CSARERQSSYNEQFF. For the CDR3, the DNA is TGCAGTGCTAGGGAGCGGCAGAGCTCCTACAATGAGCAGTTCTTC.

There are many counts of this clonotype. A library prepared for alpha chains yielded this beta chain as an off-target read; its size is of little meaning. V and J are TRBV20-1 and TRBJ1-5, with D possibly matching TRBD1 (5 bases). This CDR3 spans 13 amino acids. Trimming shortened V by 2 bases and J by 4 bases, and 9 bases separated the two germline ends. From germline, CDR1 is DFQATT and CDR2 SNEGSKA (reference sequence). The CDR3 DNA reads TGCAGTGCTAGACAGGGCATAAATCAGCCCCAGCATTTT. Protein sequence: CSARQGINQPQHF.

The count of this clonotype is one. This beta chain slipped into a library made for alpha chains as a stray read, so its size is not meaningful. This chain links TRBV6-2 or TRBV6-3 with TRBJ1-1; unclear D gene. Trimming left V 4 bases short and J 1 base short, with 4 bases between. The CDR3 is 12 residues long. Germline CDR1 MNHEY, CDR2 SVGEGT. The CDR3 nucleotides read TGTGCCAGCAGTTTCGGGAACACTGAAGCTTTCTTT. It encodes CASSFGNTEAFF.

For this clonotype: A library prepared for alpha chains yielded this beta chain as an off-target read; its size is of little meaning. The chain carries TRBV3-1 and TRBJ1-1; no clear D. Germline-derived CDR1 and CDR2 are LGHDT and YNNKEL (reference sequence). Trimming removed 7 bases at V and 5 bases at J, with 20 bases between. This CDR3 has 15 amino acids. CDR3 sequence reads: CASTPYSTVGTEAFF. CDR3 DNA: TGTGCCAGCACCCCATATTCCACTGTTGGGACTGAAGCTTTCTTT.

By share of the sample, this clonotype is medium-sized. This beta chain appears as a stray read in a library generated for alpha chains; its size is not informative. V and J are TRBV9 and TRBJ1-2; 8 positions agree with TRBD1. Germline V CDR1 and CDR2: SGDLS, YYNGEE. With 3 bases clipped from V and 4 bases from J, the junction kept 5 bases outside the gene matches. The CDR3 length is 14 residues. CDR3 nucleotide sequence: TGTGCCAGCAGCGCCGGACAGGGCGTCTATGGCTACACCTTC. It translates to CASSAGQGVYGYTF.

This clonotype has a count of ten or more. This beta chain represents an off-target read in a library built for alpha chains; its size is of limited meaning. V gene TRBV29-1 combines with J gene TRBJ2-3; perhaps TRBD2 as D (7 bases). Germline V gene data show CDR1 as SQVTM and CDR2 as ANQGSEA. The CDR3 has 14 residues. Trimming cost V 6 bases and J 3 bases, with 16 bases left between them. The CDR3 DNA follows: TGCAGCGTCCGGGGAGGGCAGGGGACAGATACGCAGTATTTT. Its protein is CSVRGGQGTDTQYF.

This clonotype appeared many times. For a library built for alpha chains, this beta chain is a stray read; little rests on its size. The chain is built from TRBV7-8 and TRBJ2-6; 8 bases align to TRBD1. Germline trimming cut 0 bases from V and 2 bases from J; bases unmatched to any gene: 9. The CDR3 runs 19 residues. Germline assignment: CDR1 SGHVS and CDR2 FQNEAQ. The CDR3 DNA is TGTGCCAGCAGCTTAGCGCGGACAGACAGGGGACCTGGGGCCAACGTCCTGACTTTC. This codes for CASSLARTDRGPGANVLTF.

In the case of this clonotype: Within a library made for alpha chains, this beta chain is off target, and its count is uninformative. CDR3 sequence (DNA): TGTGCCAGCAGTTTCCTTGGACGCCTCTACGAGCAGTACTTC. It translates to CASSFLGRLYEQYF. The chain employs TRBV12-3 or TRBV12-4 and TRBJ2-7, with unresolved D. V was cut by 3 bases and J by 3 bases, with 12 bases left in between. The CDR3 has 14 residues.

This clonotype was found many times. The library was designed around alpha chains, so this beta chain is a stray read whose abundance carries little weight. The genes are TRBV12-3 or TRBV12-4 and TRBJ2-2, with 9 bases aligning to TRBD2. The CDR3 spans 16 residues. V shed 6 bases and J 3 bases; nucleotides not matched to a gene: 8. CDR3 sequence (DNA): TGTGCCAGCAGGAGCGGGGGGCCAATGTACACCGGGGAGCTGTTTTTT. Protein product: CASRSGGPMYTGELFF.

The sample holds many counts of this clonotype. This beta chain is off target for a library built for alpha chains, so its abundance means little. In nucleotides, the CDR3 is TGTGCCAGCAGACGGACAGGCCTGGGGACTGAAGCTTTCTTT. It translates to CASRRTGLGTEAFF. This chain connects TRBV28 to TRBJ1-1; 7 bases are shared with TRBD1. Unmatched junction bases numbered 9, after V lost 6 bases and J lost 5 bases. Germline-derived CDR1 and CDR2 are MDHEN and SYDVKM. The CDR3 sequence is 14 residues long.

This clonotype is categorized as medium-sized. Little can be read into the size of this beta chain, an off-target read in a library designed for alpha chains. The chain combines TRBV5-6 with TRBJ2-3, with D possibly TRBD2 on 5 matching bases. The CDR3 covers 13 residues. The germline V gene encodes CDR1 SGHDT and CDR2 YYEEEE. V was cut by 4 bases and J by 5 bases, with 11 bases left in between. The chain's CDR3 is CASSLEEVDTQYF. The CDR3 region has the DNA TGTGCCAGCAGCCTGGAGGAGGTAGATACGCAGTATTTT. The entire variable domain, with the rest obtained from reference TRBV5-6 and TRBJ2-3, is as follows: DAGVTQSPTHLIKTRGQQVTLRCSPKSGHDTVSWYQQALGQGPQFIFQYYEEEERQRGNFPDRFSGHQFPNYSSELNVNALLLGDSALYLCASSLEEVDTQYFGPGTRLTVL.

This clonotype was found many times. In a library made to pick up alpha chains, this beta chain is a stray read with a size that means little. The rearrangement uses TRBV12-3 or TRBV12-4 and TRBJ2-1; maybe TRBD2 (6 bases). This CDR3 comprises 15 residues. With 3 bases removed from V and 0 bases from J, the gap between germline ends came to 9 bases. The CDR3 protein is CASSFRESSYNEQFF. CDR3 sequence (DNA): TGTGCCAGCAGTTTTCGGGAGAGCTCCTACAATGAGCAGTTCTTC.

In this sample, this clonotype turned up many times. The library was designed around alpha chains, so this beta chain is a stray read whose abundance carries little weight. CDR3 coding DNA: TGCGCCAGCAGCTCCGAAAACAGGCGACTACACTACGAGCAGTACTTC. This sequence encodes CASSSENRRLHYEQYF. The V and J genes are TRBV4-3 and TRBJ2-7, with D tentatively TRBD1 or TRBD2 (5 bases each). This CDR3 has 16 amino acids. The V and J ends lost 5 bases and 3 bases respectively, with 20 bases between them. CDR1 and CDR2 from the germline V gene are LGHNA and YSLEER.

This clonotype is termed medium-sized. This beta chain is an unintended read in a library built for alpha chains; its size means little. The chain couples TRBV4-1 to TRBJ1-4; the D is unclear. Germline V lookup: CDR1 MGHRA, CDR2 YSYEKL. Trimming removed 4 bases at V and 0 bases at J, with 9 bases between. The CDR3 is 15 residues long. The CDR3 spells CASSLTVSTNEKLFF. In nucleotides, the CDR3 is TGCGCCAGCAGCCTTACGGTATCAACTAATGAAAAACTGTTTTTT.

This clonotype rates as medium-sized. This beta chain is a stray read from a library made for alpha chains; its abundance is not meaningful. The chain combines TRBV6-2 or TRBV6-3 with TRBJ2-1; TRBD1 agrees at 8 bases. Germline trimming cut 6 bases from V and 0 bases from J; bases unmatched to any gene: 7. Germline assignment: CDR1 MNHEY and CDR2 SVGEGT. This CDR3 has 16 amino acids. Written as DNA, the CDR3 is TGTGCCAGCAGCCCCCGGACAGGGCGCTCCTACAATGAGCAGTTCTTC. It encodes CASSPRTGRSYNEQFF.

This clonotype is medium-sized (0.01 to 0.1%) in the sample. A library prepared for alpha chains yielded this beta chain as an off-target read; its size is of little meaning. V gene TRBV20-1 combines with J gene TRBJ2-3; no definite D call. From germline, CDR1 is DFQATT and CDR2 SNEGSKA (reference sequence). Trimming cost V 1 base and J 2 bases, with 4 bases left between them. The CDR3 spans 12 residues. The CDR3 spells CSARGTTDTQYF. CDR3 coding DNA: TGCAGTGCTAGAGGTACCACAGATACGCAGTATTTT.

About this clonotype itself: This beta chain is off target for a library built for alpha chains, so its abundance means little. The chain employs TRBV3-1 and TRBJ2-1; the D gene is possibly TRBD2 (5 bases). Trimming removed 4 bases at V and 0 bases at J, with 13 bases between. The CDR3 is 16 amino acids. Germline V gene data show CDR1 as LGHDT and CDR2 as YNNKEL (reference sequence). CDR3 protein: CASSPPRGSSYNEQFF. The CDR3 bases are TGTGCCAGCAGCCCACCCCGGGGTAGCTCCTACAATGAGCAGTTCTTC.

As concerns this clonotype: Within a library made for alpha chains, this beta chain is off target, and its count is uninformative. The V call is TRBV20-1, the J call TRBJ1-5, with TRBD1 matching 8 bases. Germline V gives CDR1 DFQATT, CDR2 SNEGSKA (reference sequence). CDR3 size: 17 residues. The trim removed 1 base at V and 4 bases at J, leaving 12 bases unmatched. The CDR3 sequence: CSARGGPHRGWNQPQHF. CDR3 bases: TGCAGTGCTAGAGGGGGCCCTCACAGGGGGTGGAATCAGCCCCAGCATTTT.

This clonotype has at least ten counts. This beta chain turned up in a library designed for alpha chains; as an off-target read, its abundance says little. CDR3 protein: CASSQGGTYYGYTF. The CDR3 nucleotides read TGTGCCAGCAGCCAAGGAGGAACTTACTATGGCTACACCTTC. J is TRBJ1-2 and V is TRBV3-1; D is unresolved. Trimming left V 1 base short and J 3 bases short, with 9 bases between. In germline, CDR1 is LGHDT, CDR2 YNNKEL (reference sequence). This CDR3 has 14 amino acids.

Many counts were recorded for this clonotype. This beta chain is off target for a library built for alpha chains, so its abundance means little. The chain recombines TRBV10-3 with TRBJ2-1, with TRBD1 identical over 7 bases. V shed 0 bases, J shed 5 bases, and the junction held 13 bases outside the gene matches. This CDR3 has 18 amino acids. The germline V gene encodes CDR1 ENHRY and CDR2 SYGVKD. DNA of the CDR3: TGTGCCATCAGTGAGTCGGGACAGACTACGTTCATGAACAATGAGCAGTTCTTC. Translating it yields CAISESGQTTFMNNEQFF.

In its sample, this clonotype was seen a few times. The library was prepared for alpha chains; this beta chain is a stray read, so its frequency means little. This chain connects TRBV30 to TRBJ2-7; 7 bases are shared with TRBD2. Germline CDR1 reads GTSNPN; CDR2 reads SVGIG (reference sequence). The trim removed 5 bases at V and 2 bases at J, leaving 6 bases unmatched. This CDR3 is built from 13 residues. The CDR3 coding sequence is TGTGCCTGGTGCTCGGGGGGAGCCTACGAGCAGTACTTC. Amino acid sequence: CAWCSGGAYEQYF.

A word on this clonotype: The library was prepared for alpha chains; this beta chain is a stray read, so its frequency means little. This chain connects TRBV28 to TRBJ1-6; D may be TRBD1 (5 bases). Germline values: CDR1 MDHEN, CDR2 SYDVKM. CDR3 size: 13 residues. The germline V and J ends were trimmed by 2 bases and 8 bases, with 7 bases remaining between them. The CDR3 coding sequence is TGTGCCAGCAGTTTAGGGACTGATTCACCCCTCCACTTT. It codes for CASSLGTDSPLHF. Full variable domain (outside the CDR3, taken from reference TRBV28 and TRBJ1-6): DVKVTQSSRYLVKRTGEKVFLECVQDMDHENMFWYRQDPGLGLRLIYFSYDVKMKEKGDIPEGYSVSREKKERFSLILESASTNQTSMYLCASSLGTDSPLHFGNGTRLTVT.

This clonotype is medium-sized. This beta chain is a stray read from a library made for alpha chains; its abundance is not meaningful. Here the CDR3 reads CASSQALAGGHLYF. CDR3 DNA: TGTGCCAGCAGCCAAGCCCTAGCGGGGGGCCATTTATACTTC. The rearrangement uses TRBV4-2 and TRBJ2-5; 11 nucleotides match TRBD2. V shed 1 base, J shed 14 bases, and the junction held 9 bases outside the gene matches. The CDR3 extends over 14 amino acids. Germline-derived CDR1 and CDR2 are LGHNA and YNFKEQ.

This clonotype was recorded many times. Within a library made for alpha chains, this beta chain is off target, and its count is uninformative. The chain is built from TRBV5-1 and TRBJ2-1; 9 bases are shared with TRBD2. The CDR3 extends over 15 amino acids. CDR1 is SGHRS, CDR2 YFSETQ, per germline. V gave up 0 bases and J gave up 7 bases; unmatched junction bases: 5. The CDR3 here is CASSLASGAPNEQFF. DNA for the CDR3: TGCGCCAGCAGCTTGGCTAGCGGGGCTCCTAATGAGCAGTTCTTC.

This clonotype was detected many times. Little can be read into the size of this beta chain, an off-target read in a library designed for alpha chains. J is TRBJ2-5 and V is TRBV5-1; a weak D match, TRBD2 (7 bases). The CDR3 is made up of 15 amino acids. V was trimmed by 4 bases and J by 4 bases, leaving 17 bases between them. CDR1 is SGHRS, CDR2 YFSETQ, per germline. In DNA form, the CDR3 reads TGCGCCAGCAGCCCCGAGGGGGGGGGCGGAGAGACCCAGTACTTC. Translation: CASSPEGGGGETQYF. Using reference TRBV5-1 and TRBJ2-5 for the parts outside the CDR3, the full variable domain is KAGVTQTPRYLIKTRGQQVTLSCSPISGHRSVSWYQQTPGQGLQFLFEYFSETQRNKGNFPGRFSGRQFSNSRSEMNVSTLELGDSALYLCASSPEGGGGETQYFGPGTRLLVL.

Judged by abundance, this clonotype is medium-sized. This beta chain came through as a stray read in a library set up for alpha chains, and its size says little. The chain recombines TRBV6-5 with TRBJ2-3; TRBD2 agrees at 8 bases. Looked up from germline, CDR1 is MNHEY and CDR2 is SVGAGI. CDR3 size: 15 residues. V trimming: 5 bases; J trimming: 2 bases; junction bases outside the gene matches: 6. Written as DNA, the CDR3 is TGTGCCAGCAGTAGGCGGGGGGTTCTCACAGATACGCAGTATTTT. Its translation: CASSRRGVLTDTQYF.

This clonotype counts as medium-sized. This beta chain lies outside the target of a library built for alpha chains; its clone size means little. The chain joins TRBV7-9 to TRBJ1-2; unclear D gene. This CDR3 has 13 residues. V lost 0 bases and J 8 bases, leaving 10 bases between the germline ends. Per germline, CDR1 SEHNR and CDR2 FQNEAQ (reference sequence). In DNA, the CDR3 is TGTGCCAGCAGCTTAGCGGCCTTCAGGGGCTACACCTTC. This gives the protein CASSLAAFRGYTF.